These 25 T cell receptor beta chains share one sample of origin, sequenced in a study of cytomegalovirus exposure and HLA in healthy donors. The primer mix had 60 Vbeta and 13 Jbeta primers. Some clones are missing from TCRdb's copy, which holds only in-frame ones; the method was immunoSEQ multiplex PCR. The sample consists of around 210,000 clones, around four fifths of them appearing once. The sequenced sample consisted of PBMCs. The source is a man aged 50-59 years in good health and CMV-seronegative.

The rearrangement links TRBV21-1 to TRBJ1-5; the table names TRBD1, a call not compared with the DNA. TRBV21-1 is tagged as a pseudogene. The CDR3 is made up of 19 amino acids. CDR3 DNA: TGTGCCAGCAGCAACCGCCAAAGACAGGGGGCGGATAGCAATCAGCCCCAGCATTTT. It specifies CASSNRQRQGADSNQPQHF.

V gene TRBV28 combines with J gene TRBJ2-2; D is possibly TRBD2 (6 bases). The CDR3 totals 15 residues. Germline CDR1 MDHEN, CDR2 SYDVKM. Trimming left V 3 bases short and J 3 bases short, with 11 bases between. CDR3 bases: TGTGCCAGCAGTTTGCTGGGGACTTACACCGGGGAGCTGTTTTTT. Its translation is CASSLLGTYTGELFF.

CDR3 in amino acids: CATSRDYYGAEQYF. The CDR3 DNA is TGTGCCACCAGCAGAGATTACTATGGGGCCGAGCAGTACTTC. The chain links TRBV15 to TRBJ2-7; D perhaps matches TRBD1 (5 bases). Germline CDR1 reads LNHNV; CDR2 reads YYDKDF (reference sequence). The CDR3 length is 14 residues. V was clipped by 0 bases and J by 6 bases, with 12 bases between them.

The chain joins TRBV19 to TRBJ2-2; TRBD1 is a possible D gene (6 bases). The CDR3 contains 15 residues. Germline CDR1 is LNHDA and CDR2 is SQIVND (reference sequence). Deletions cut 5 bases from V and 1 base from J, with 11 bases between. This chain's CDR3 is CASSRQDLNTGELFF. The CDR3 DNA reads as TGTGCCAGTAGTCGACAGGACTTGAACACCGGGGAGCTGTTTTTT.

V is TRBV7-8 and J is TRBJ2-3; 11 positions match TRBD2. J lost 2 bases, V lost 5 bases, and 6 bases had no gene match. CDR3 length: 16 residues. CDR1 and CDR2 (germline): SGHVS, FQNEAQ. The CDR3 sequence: CASSAGTSGFTDTQYF. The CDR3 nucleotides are TGTGCCAGCAGCGCCGGGACTAGCGGCTTCACAGATACGCAGTATTTT.

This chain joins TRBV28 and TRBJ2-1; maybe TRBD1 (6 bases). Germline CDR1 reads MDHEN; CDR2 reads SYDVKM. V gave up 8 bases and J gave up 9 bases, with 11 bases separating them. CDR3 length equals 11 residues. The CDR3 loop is CASYRVGEQFF. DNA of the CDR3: TGTGCCAGCTACAGGGTGGGTGAGCAGTTCTTC.

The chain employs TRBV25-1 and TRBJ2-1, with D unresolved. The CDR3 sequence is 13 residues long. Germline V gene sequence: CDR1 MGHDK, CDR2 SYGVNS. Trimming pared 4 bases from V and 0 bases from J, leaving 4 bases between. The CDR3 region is CASSGSSYNEQFF. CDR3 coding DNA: TGTGCCAGCAGTGGGAGCTCCTACAATGAGCAGTTCTTC.

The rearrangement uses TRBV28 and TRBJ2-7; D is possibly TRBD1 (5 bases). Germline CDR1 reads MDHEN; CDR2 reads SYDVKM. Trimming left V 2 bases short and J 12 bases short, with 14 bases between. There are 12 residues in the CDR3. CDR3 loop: CASSLGAEQRYF. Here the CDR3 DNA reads TGTGCCAGCAGTTTAGGGGCGGAACAGCGGTACTTC.

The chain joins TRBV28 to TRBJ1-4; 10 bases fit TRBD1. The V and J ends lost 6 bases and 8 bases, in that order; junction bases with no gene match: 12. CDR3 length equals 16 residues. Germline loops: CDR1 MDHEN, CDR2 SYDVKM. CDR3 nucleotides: TGTGCCAGCAGCTCCCCCGGGACAGGGGTAAGAGAAAAACTGTTTTTT. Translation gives CASSSPGTGVREKLFF.

This CDR3 is CASSWGLAGGYNEQFF. Written as DNA, the CDR3 is TGCGCCAGCAGCTGGGGACTAGCGGGAGGGTACAATGAGCAGTTCTTC. The rearrangement links TRBV5-1 to TRBJ2-1; the match to TRBD2 covers 16 bases. Trimming removed 3 bases from V and 4 bases from J; junction bases left unmatched: 1. From germline, CDR1 is SGHRS and CDR2 YFSETQ. The CDR3 consists of 16 residues.

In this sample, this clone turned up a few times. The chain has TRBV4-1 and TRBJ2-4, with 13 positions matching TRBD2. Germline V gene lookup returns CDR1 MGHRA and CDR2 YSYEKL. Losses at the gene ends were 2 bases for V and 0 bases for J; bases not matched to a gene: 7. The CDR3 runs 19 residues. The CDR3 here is CASSQPGLAGMVAKNIQYF. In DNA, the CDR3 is TGCGCCAGCAGCCAACCGGGACTAGCGGGAATGGTAGCCAAAAACATTCAGTACTTC.

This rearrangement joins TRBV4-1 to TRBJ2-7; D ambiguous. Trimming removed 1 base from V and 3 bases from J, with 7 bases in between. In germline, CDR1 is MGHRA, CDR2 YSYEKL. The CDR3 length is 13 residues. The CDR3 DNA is TGCGCCAGCAGCCAAGCACGCAGCTACGAGCAGTACTTC. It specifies CASSQARSYEQYF.

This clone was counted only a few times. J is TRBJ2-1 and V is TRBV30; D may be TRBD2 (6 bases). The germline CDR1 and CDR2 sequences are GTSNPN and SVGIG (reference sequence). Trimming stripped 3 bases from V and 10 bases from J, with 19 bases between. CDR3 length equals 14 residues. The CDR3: CAWSPGGTPKEQFF. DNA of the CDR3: TGTGCCTGGAGCCCCGGAGGGACTCCGAAAGAGCAGTTCTTC.

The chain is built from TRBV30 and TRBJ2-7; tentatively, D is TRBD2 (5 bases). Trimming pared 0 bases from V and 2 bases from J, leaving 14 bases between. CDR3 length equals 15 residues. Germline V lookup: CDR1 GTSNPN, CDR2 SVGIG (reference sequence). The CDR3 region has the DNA TGTGCCTGGAGTGTACGGCTGATCGGGACCTACGAGCAGTACTTC. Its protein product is CAWSVRLIGTYEQYF.

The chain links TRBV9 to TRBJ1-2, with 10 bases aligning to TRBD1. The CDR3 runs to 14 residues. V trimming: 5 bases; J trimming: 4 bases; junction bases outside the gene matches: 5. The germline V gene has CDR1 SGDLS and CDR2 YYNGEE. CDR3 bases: TGTGCCAGCAGTGACCGGACAGGGGGCTATGGCTACACCTTC. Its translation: CASSDRTGGYGYTF.

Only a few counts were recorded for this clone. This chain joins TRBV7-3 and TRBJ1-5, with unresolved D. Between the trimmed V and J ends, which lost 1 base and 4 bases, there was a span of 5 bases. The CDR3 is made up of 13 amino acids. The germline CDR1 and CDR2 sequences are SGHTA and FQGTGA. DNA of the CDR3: TGTGCCAGCAGCTTAAGTAGAAATCAGCCCCAGCATTTT. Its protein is CASSLSRNQPQHF.

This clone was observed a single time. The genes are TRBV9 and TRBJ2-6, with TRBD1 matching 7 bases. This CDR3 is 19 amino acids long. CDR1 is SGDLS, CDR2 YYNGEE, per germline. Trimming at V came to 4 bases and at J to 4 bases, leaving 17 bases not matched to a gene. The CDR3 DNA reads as TGTGCCAGCAGCCCCCGGACAGGCCCCCTGGATTCCGGGGCCAACGTCCTGACTTTC. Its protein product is CASSPRTGPLDSGANVLTF.

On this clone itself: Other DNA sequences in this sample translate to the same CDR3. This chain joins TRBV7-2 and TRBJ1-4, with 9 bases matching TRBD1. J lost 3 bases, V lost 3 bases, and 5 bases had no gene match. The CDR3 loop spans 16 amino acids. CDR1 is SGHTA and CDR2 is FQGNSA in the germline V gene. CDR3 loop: CASSLGTGRSNEKLFF. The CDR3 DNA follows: TGTGCCAGCAGCTTGGGGACAGGGAGATCTAATGAAAAACTGTTTTTT.

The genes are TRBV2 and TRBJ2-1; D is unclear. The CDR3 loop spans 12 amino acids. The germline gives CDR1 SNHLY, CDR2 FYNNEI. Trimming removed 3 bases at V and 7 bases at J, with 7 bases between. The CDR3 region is CASSESGNEQFF. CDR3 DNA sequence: TGTGCCAGCAGTGAGTCCGGGAATGAGCAGTTCTTC. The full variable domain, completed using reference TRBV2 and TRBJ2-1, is EPEVTQTPSHQVTQMGQEVILRCVPISNHLYFYWYRQILGQKVEFLVSFYNNEISEKSEIFDDQFSVERPDGSNFTLKIRSTKLEDSAMYFCASSESGNEQFFGPGTRLTVL.

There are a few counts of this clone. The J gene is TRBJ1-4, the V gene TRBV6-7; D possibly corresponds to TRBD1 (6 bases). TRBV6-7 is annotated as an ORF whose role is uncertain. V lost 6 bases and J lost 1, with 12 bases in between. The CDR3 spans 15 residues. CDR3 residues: CASRPRTVTNEKLFF. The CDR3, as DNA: TGTGCCAGCAGACCCCGGACAGTAACTAATGAAAAACTGTTTTTT.

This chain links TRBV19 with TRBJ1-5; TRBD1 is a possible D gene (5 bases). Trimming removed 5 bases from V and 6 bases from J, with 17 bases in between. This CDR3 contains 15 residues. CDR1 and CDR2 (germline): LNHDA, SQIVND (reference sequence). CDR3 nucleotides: TGTGCCAGTAGTGGGGGGGGAGGCTCTTTTCAGCCCCAGCATTTT. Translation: CASSGGGGSFQPQHF.

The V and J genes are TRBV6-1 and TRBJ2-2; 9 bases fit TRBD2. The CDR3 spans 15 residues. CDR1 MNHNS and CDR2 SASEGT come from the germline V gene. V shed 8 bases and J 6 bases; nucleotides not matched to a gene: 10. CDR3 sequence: CASLRTSVNSGELFF. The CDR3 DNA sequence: TGTGCCAGCCTCCGGACTAGCGTAAACTCCGGGGAGCTGTTTTTT.

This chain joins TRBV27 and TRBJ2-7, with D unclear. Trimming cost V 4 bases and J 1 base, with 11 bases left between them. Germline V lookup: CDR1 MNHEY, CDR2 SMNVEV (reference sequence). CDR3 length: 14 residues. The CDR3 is CASSYRDGSYEQYF. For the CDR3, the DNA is TGTGCCAGCAGTTACCGTGACGGGTCCTACGAGCAGTACTTC.

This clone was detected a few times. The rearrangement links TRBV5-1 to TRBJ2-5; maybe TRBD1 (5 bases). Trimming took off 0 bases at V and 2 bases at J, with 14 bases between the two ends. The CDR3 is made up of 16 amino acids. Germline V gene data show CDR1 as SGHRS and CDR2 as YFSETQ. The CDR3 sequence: CASSLGQGKGQETQYF. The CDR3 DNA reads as TGCGCCAGCAGCTTGGGCCAGGGTAAAGGGCAAGAGACCCAGTACTTC.

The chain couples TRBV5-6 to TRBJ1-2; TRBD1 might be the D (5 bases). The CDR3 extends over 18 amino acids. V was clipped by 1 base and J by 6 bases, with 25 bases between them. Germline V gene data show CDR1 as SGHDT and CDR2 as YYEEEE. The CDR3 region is CASSLFGGTPGMSDGYTF. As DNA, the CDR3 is TGTGCCAGCAGCTTGTTTGGGGGGACCCCGGGGATGAGCGATGGCTACACCTTC.